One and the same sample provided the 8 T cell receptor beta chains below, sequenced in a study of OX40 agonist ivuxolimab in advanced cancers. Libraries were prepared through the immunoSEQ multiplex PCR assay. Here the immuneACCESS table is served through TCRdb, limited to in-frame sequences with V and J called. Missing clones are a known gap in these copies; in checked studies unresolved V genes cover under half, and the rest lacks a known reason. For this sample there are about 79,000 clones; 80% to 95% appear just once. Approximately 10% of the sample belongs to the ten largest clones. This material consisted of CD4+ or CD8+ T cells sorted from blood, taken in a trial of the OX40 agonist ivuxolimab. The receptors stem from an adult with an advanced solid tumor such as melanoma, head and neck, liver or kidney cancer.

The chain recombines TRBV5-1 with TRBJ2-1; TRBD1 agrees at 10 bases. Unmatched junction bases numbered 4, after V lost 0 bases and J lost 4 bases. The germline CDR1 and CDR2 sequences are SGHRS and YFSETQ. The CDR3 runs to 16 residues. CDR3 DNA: TGCGCCAGCAGCTTGGCGACGGGACAGGGGTACAATGAGCAGTTCTTC. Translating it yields CASSLATGQGYNEQFF.

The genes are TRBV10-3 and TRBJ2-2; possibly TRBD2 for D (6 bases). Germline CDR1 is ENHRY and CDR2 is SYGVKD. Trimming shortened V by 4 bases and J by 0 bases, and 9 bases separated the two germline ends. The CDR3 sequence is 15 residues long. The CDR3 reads CAISGGGTNTGELFF. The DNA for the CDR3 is TGTGCCATCAGTGGTGGGGGGACGAACACCGGGGAGCTGTTTTTT.

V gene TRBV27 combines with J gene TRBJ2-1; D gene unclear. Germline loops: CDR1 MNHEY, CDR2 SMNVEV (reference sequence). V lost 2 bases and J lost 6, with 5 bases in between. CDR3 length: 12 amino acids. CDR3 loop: CASSLPGNEQFF. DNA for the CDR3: TGTGCCAGCAGTTTACCGGGCAATGAGCAGTTCTTC.

The CDR3 here is CASSRPGQGYTGELFF. The DNA for the CDR3 is TGTGCCAGCTCACGCCCGGGACAGGGTTACACCGGGGAGCTGTTTTTT. This chain links TRBV18 with TRBJ2-2; 9 nucleotides align to TRBD1. Germline V CDR1 and CDR2: KGHSH, LQKENI. V trimming: 4 bases; J trimming: 3 bases; junction bases outside the gene matches: 6. The CDR3 spans 16 residues. The full variable domain, its missing parts supplied by reference TRBV18 and TRBJ2-2, is NAGVMQNPRHLVRRRGQEARLRCSPMKGHSHVYWYRQLPEEGLKFMVYLQKENIIDESGMPKERFSAEFPKEGPSILRIQQVVRGDSAAYFCASSRPGQGYTGELFFGEGSRLTVL.

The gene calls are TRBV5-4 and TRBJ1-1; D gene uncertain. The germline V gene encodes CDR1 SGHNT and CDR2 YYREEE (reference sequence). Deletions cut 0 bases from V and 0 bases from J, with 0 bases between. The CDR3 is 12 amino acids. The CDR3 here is CASSLVNTEAFF. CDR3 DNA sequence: TGTGCCAGCAGCTTGGTGAACACTGAAGCTTTCTTT.

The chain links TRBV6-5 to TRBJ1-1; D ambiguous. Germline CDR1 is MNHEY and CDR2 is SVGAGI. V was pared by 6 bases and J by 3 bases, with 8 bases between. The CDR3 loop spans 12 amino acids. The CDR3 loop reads CASRPGYTEAFF. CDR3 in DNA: TGTGCCAGCAGGCCGGGGTACACTGAAGCTTTCTTT.

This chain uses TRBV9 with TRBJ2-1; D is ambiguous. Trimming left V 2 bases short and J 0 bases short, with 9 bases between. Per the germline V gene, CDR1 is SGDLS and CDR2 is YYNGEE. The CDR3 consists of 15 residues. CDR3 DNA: TGTGCCAGCAGCGTTAGAGGAAACTCCTACAATGAGCAGTTCTTC. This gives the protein CASSVRGNSYNEQFF.

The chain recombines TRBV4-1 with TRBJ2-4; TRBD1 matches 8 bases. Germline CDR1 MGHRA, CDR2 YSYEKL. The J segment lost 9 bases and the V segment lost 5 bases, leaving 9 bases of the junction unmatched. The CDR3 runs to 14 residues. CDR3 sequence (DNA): TGCGCCAGCAGCTCAGACAGGGGCAACGGCATTCAGTACTTC. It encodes CASSSDRGNGIQYF.